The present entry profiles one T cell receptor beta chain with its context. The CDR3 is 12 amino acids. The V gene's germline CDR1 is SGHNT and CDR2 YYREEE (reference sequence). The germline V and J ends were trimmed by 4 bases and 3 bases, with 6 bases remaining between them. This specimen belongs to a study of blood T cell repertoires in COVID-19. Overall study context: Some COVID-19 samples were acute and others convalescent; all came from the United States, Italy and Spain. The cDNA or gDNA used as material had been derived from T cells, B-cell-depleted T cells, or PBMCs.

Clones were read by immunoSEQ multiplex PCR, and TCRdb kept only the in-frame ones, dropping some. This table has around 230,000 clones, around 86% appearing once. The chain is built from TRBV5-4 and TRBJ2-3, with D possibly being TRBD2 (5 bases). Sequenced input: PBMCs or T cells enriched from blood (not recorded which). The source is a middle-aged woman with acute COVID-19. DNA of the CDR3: TGTGCCAGCAGCCCGGGGACAGATACGCAGTATTTT. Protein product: CASSPGTDTQYF.